The clone carrying this T cell receptor beta chain was detected many times. These data come from a study of T-cell reconstitution after alpha-beta-depleted transplantation in children. Unique molecular identifiers were used to barcode this TCRbeta library. MiXCR, run by TCRdb on the PCR reads, gives a single entry per CDR3 protein. The sample has 70,000 to 95,000 distinct CDR3 sequences, 9% to 15% seen once. CDR3 length: 13 residues. V was shortened by 9 bases and J by 4 bases, with 12 bases between the two germline ends. The starting material was PBMCs from the stem cell graft donor, obtained from the stem cell graft. The clonotype comes from a human donor who donated a stem cell graft to a child with inherited bone marrow failure. The chain uses TRBV12-3 or TRBV12-4 and TRBJ2-2; no clear D. DNA for the CDR3: TGTGCCAGTTGCTGGGATTGCACCGGGGAGCTGTTTTTT. Translated: CASCWDCTGELFF.